The rows below give T cell receptor beta chains drawn from one sample of a study of metastatic and nonmetastatic thyroid tumors. From the PCR reads, TCRdb re-called clones with MiXCR. Of over 8,500 clones listed, roughly 12% are singletons. Sequences were obtained from blood. Every receptor here comes from a female donor with papillary thyroid cancer or a benign thyroid nodule (not recorded which). Some clones in this sample may be carry-over from other donors' samples. Each CDR3 is given with its conserved first and last residue. Fields, in order: V gene, J gene, CDR3 protein.

>TRBV28|TRBJ1-2
CASYSYGYTF
>TRBV6-1|TRBJ1-5
CASNKDGGTQPQHF
>TRBV4-1|TRBJ1-3
CASSQDLGLGNTIYF
>TRBV7-9|TRBJ2-2
CASSLLNTGELFF
>TRBV5-1|TRBJ2-7
CASSSRADLSEQYF
>TRBV5-1|TRBJ2-6
CASSAVWCGANVLTF
>TRBV5-1|TRBJ1-3
CASSLGQPPGNTIYF
>TRBV14|TRBJ1-3
CASRAGASSGNTIYF
>TRBV19|TRBJ1-4
CASSIRDTHGSLFF
>TRBV7-4|TRBJ1-5
CASREISPINQPQHF
>TRBV4-1|TRBJ2-1
CASSQDWLQSNNEQFF
>TRBV11-3|TRBJ2-7
CASSRGLDYEQYF
>TRBV19|TRBJ2-7
CASSRSGPYEQYF
>TRBV4-1|TRBJ2-1
CASSQGNSGYYNEQFF
>TRBV2|TRBJ2-2
CASSGTSGRSNTGELFF
>TRBV19|TRBJ2-7
CASSIGRACEQYF
>TRBV6-1|TRBJ2-7
CASSRTGGAVYEQYF
>TRBV5-1|TRBJ2-2
CASSLAGGYSAGELFF
>TRBV11-2|TRBJ2-7
CASSPCGSGSYEQYF
>TRBV11-2|TRBJ2-1
CASSLDPQLAGAPYNEQFF
>TRBV11-2|TRBJ2-5
CASSFDPSAYQETQYF
>TRBV6-7|TRBJ2-7
CSSSPRQGRSYEQYF
>TRBV5-1|TRBJ1-4
CASSGAGASNEKLFF
>TRBV11-2|TRBJ2-7
CASSLGLGRRYEQYF
>TRBV20-1|TRBJ2-3
CSALRSTDTQYF
>TRBV7-9|TRBJ2-2
CASSLGSGITGELFF
>TRBV4-2|TRBJ1-4
CASSQPPGGPNEKLFF
>TRBV9|TRBJ2-1
CASSVEGMDYNEQFF
>TRBV19|TRBJ2-4
CASMVGTGAKNIQYF
>TRBV25-1|TRBJ1-3
CESSESGGNTIYF
>TRBV11-2|TRBJ2-1
CASSQGLVHFF
>TRBV6-1|TRBJ1-1
CASIGDTEAFF
>TRBV12-3/TRBV12-4|TRBJ1-5
CASSLRNQPQHF
>TRBV5-1|TRBJ1-2
CASSLGDSLYGYTF
>TRBV19|TRBJ2-2
CASSWYTGQRDGELFF
>TRBV30|TRBJ1-6
CAWSEFGNSPLHF
>TRBV3-1|TRBJ1-4
CASSKGGTNEKLFF
>TRBV2|TRBJ1-1
CASSGGESTEAFF
>TRBV9|TRBJ1-6
CASSGQGDNSPLHF
>TRBV6-2/TRBV6-3|TRBJ2-2
CASSPGRGNTGELFF
>TRBV3-1|TRBJ2-7
CASSQYRAYEQYF
>TRBV5-1|TRBJ2-2
CASSLSDTGELFF
>TRBV6-1|TRBJ2-7
CASRPGTGGDYEQYF
>TRBV20-1|TRBJ2-1
CSARDRGRAGGGNEQFF
>TRBV10-3|TRBJ1-2
CAISEAGGFGYTF
>TRBV6-2/TRBV6-3|TRBJ1-5
CASTNRASNQPQHF
>TRBV6-1|TRBJ2-7
CASSGQDYEQYF